This T cell receptor (beta chain) was observed in a study of T cells in Graves' hyperthyroidism and ophthalmopathy. This clonotype appeared a few times. CDR3 size: 17 residues. V gave up 4 bases and J gave up 1 base; unmatched junction bases: 7. The germline gives CDR1 SGDLS, CDR2 YYNGEE. The study defined stable Graves' hyperthyroidism as no ophthalmopathy progression within 18 months. Regions amplified from RNA transcripts were the TCR beta CDR3 regions. The HTBI primer set was used in a first-round RT-PCR of the TCR CDR3. TCRdb redid the calling of the multiplex PCR reads with MiXCR, one entry per CDR3 protein. The table lists about 360,000 distinct CDR3 sequences, roughly 13% of them singletons.

The clonotype was recovered from a woman between 18 and 29 years old with Graves' hyperthyroidism. The chain couples TRBV9 to TRBJ2-2; TRBD2 aligns across 10 bases. The specimen sequenced was blood. This CDR3 is CASSLESGRVNTGELFF. The CDR3 DNA reads as TGTGCCAGCAGCCTCGAAAGCGGGAGGGTGAACACCGGGGAGCTGTTTTTT.